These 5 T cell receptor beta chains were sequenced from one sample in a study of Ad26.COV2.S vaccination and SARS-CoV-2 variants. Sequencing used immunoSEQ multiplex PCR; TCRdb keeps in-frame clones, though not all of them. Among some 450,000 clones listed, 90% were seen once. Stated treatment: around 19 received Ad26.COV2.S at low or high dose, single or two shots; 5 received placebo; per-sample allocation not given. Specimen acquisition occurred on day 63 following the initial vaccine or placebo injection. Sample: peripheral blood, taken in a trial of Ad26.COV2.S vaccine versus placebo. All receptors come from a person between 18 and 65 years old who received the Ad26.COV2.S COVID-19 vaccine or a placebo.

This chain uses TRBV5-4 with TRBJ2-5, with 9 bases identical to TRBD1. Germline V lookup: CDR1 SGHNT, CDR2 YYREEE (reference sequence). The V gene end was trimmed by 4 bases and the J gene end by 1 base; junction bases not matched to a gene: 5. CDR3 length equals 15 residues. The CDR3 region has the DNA TGTGCCAGCAGCGCCGGGACAGGGTTCCAAGAGACCCAGTACTTC. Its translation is CASSAGTGFQETQYF.

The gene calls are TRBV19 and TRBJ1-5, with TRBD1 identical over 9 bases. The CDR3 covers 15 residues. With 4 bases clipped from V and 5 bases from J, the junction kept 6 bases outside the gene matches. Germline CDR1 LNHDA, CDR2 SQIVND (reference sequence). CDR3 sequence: CASSTRTGVYQPQHF. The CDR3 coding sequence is TGTGCCAGTAGTACAAGGACAGGGGTGTATCAGCCCCAGCATTTT.

The CDR3 region is CASSERPRQGPEAFF. CDR3 in DNA: TGTGCCAGCAGTGAACGGCCCCGACAGGGACCTGAAGCTTTCTTT. The chain couples TRBV6-1 to TRBJ1-1, with 7 nucleotides matching TRBD1. V dropped 2 bases and J dropped 6; count of bases not matched to a gene: 9. In germline, CDR1 is MNHNS, CDR2 SASEGT. This CDR3 has 15 amino acids.

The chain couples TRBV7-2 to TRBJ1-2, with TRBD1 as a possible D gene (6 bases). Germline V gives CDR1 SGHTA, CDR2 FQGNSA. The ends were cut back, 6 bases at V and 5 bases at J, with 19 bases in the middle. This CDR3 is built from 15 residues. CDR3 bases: TGTGCCAGCAGGGCCCGAGGAGGGACAATATATGGCTACACCTTC. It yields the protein CASRARGGTIYGYTF.

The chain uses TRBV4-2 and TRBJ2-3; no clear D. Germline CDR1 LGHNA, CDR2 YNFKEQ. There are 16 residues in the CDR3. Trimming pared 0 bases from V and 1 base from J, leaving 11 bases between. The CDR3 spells CASSQESAPRTDTQYF. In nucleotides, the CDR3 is TGTGCCAGCAGCCAAGAAAGCGCCCCCCGCACAGATACGCAGTATTTT.